This TCR beta chain was obtained from a study of blood T cell repertoires in COVID-19. Under the authors' procedure: Estimated nucleated cell counts came from reference gene primer amplification. TCRdb keeps only in-frame clones here, not all; method: immunoSEQ multiplex PCR. V and J calls and clone size come straight from that table; D and trimming were deduced from the DNA. The data hold under 200,000 clones, with 65% to 85% observed a single time. The receptor's source is a woman in her forties or fifties in a cohort exposed to, infected with or recovered from COVID-19 (not recorded which). What was sequenced was PBMCs or T cells enriched from blood (not recorded which).

Written as DNA, the CDR3 is TGTGCCACCTCGGGACAGGGGAACACCGGGGAGCTGTTTTTT. Its protein product is CATSGQGNTGELFF. The chain uses TRBV7-9 and TRBJ2-2; 9 nucleotides line up with TRBD1. The germline gives CDR1 SEHNR, CDR2 FQNEAQ (reference sequence). The J segment lost 1 base and the V segment lost 10 bases, leaving 4 bases of the junction unmatched. The CDR3 has 14 residues.